This T cell receptor beta chain emerged from a study of blood T cell repertoires in COVID-19. Across the whole study: Collection of acute and convalescent COVID-19 samples took place in the United States, Italy and Spain. From T cells, B-cell-depleted T cells, or PBMCs came the material, which was cDNA or gDNA.

The Seattle site enrolled patients during active infection and followed them longitudinally. TCRdb's copy holds only in-frame clones and misses some; the assay was immunoSEQ multiplex PCR. Among around 340,000 clones listed, roughly nine tenths were seen once. Germline CDR1 and CDR2: LNHDA and SQIVND (reference sequence). V lost 8 bases and J 4 bases, leaving 12 bases between the germline ends. The CDR3 runs 13 residues. Sample: peripheral blood. This chain joins TRBV19 and TRBJ1-3, with D unresolved. The receptor comes from a woman between 55 and 75 years old with COVID-19, enrolled during active disease. CDR3 loop: CASGGDRGNTIYF. The CDR3 coding sequence is TGTGCCAGTGGCGGGGATCGGGGAAACACCATATATTTT.